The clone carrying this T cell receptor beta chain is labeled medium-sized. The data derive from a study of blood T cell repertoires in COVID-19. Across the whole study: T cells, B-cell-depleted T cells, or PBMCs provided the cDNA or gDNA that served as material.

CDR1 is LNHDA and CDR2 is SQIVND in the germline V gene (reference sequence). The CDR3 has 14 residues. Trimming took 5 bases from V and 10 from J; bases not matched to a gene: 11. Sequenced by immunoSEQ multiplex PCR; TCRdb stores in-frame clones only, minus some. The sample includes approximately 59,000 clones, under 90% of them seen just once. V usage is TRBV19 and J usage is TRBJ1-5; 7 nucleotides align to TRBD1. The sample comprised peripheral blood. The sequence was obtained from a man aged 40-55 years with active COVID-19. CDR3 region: CASSGHRGNIPQHF. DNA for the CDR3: TGTGCCAGTAGTGGACACAGGGGCAACATTCCCCAGCATTTT.